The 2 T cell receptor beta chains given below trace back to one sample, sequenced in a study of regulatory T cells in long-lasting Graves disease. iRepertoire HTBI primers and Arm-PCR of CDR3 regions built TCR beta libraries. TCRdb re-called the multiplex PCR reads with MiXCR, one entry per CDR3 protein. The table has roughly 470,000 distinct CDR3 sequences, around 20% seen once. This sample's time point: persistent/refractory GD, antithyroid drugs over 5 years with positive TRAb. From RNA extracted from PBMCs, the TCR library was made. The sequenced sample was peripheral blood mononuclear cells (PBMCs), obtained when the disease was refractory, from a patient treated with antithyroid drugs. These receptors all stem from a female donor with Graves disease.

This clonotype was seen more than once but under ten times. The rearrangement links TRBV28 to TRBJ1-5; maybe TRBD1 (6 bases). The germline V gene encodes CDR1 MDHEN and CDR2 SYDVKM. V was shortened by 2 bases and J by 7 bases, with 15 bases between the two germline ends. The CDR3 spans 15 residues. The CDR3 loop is CASSLISGAWQPQHF. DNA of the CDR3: TGTGCCAGCAGTTTAATTTCGGGGGCTTGGCAGCCCCAGCATTTT.

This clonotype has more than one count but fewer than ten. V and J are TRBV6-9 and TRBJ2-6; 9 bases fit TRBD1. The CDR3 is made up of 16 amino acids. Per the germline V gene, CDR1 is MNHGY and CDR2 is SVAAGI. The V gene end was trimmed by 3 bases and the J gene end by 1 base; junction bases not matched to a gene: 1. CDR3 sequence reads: CASSYGTGSGANVLTF. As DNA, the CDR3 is TGTGCCAGCAGTTACGGGACAGGGTCTGGGGCCAACGTCCTGACTTTC.